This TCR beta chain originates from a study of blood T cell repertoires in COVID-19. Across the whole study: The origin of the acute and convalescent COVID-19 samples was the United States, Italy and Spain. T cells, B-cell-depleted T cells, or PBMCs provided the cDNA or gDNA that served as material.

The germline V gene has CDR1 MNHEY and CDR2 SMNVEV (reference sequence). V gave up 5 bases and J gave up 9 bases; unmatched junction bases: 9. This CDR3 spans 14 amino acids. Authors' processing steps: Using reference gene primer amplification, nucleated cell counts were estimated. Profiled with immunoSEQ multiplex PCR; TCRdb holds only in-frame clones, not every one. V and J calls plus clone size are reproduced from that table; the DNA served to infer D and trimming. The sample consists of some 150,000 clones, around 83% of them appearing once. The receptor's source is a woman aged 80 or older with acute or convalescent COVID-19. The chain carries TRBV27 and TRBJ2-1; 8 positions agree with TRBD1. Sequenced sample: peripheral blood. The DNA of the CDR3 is TGTGCCAGCAGTCATAAGACAGGGGAAAGTGAGCAGTTCTTC. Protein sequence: CASSHKTGESEQFF.